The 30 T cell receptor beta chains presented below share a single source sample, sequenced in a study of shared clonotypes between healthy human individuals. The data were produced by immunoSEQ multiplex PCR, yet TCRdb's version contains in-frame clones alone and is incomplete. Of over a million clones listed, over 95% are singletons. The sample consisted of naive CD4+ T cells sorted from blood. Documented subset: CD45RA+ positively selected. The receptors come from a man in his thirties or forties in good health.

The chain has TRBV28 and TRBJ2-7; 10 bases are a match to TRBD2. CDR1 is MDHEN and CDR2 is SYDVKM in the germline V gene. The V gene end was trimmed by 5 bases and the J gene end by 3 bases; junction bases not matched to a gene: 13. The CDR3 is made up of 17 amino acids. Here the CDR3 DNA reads TGTGCCAGCAGTCCTTCATCCGGACTAGCGGAATACTACGAGCAGTACTTC. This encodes CASSPSSGLAEYYEQYF.

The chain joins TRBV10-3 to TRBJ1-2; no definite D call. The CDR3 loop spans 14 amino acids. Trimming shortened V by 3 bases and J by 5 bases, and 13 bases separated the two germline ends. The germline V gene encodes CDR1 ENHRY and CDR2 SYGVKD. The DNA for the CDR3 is TGTGCCATCAGTGAAGGCTTTGGGATGTATGGCTACACCTTC. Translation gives CAISEGFGMYGYTF.

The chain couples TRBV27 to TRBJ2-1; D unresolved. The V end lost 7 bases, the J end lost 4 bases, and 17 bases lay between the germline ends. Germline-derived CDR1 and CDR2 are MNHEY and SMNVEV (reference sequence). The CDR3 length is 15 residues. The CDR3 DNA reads TGTGCCAGCAACCCAGGACCATTCAAGTACAATGAGCAGTTCTTC. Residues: CASNPGPFKYNEQFF.

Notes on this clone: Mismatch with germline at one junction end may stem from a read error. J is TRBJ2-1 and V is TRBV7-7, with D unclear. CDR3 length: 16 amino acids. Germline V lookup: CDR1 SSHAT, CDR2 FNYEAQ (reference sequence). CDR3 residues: CASSLFVAAPYNEQFF. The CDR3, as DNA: TGTGCTAGCAGCTTATTTGTCGCCGCCCCGTACAATGAGCAGTTCTTC. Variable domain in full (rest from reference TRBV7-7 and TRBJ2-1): GAGVSQSPRYKVTKRGQDVTLRCDPISSHATLYWYQQALGQGPEFLTYFNYEAQPDKSGLPSDRFSAERPEGSISTLTIQRTEQRDSAMYRCASSLFVAAPYNEQFFGPGTRLTVL.

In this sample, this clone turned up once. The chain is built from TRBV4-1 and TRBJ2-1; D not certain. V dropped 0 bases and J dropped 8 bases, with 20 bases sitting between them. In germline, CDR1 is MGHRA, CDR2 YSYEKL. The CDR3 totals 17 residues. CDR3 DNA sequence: TGCGCCAGCAGCCAAGAAAAAGCAGACCCCCCGGGTCATGAGCAGTTCTTC. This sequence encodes CASSQEKADPPGHEQFF.

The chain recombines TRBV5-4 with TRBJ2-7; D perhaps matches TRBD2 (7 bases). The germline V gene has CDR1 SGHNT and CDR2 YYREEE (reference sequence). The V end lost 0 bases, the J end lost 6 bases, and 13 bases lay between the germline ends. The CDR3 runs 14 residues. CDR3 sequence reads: CASSLAKGGGEQYF. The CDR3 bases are TGTGCCAGCAGCTTGGCCAAGGGGGGGGGCGAGCAGTACTTC.

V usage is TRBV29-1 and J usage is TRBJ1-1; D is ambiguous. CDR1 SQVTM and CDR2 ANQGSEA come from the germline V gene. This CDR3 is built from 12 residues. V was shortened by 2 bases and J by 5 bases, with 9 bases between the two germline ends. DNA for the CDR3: TGCAGCGTTGAACCGTCCAGGACTGAAGCTTTCTTT. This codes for CSVEPSRTEAFF.

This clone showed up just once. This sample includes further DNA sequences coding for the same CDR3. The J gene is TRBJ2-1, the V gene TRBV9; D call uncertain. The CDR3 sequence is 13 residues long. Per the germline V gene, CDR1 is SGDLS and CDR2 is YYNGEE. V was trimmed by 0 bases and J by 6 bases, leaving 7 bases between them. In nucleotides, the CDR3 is TGTGCCAGCAGCGTAGGATCCCCCAATGAGCAGTTCTTC. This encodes CASSVGSPNEQFF.

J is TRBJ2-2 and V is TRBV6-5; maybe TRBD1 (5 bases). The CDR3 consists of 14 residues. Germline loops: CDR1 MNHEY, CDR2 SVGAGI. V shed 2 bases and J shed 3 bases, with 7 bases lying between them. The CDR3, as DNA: TGTGCCAGCAGTTACAGGGGTGACACCGGGGAGCTGTTTTTT. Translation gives CASSYRGDTGELFF.

The CDR3: CASTWGTDTQYF. DNA for the CDR3: TGTGCCAGCACCTGGGGCACAGATACGCAGTATTTT. The V gene is TRBV6-5, the J gene TRBJ2-3; no definite D call. From germline, CDR1 is MNHEY and CDR2 SVGAGI. V shed 7 bases and J shed 1 base, with 6 bases lying between them. The CDR3 runs 12 residues.

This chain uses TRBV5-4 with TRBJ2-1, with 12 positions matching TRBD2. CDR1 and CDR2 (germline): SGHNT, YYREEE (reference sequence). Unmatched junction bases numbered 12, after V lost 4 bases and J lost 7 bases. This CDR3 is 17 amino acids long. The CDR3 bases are TGTGCCAGCAGCCCAAAGGCGACTAGCGGGAGTTCGAATGAGCAGTTCTTC. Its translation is CASSPKATSGSSNEQFF.

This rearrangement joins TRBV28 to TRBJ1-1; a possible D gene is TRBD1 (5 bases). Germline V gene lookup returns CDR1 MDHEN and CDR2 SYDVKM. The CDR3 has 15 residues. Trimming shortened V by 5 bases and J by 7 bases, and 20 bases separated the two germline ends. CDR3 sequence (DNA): TGTGCCAGCAGTCCTGCGGGAGACGGGGGTCATGAAGCTTTCTTT. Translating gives CASSPAGDGGHEAFF.

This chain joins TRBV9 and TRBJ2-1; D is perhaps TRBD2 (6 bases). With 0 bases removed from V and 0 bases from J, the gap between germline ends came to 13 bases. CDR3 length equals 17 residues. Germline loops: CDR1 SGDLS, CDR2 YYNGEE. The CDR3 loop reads CASSVEQTRVSYNEQFF. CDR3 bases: TGTGCCAGCAGCGTAGAACAGACTAGAGTCTCCTACAATGAGCAGTTCTTC. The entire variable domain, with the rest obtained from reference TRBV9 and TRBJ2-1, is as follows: DSGVTQTPKHLITATGQRVTLRCSPRSGDLSVYWYQQSLDQGLQFLIQYYNGEERAKGNILERFSAQQFPDLHSELNLSSLELGDSALYFCASSVEQTRVSYNEQFFGPGTRLTVL.

The CDR3 sequence: CASSQELAQDTDTQYF. In DNA form, the CDR3 reads TGCGCCAGCAGCCAAGAGCTAGCGCAAGACACAGATACGCAGTATTTT. J is TRBJ2-3 and V is TRBV4-3, with a possible D match to TRBD2 (6 bases). The V gene lost 0 bases and the J gene lost 2 bases, with 12 bases spanning the gap. CDR1 and CDR2 (germline): LGHNA, YSLEER. This CDR3 spans 16 amino acids.

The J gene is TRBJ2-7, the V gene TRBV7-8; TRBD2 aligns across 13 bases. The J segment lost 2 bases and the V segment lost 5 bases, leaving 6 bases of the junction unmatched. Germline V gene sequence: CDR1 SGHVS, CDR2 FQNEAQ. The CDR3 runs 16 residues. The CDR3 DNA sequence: TGTGCCAGCAGCCCCGAGGGACTAGCGGGGACCTACGAGCAGTACTTC. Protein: CASSPEGLAGTYEQYF.

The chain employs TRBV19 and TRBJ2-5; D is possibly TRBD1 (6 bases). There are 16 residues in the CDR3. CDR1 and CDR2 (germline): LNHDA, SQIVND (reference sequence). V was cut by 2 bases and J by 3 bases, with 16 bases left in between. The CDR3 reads CASSIIRGGQKETQYF. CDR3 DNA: TGTGCCAGTAGTATAATAAGAGGGGGTCAGAAAGAGACCCAGTACTTC.

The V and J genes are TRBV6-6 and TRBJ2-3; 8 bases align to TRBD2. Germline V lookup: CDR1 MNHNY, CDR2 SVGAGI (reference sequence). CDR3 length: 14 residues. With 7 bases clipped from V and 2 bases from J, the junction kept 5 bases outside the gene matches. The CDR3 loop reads CASTFSGNTDTQYF. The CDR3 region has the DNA TGTGCCAGCACCTTTAGCGGGAACACAGATACGCAGTATTTT.

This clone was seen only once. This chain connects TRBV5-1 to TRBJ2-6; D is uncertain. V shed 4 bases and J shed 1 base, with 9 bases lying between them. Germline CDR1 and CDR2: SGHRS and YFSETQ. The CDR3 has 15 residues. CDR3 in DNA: TGCGCCAGCAGCCCCCATTTATCTGGGGCCAACGTCCTGACTTTC. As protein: CASSPHLSGANVLTF.

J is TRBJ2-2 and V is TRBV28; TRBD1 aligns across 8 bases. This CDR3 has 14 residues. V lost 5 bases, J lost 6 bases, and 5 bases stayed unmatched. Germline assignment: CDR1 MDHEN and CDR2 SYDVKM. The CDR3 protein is CASSRQGRSGELFF. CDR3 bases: TGTGCCAGCAGTCGACAGGGGAGGTCCGGGGAGCTGTTTTTT.

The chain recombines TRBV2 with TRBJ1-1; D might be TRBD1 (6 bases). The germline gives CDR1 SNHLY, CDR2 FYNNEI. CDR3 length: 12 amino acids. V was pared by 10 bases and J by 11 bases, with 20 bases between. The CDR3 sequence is CATSRGAPRAFF. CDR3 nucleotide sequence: TGTGCCACCTCCCGGGGGGCGCCCAGGGCTTTCTTT.

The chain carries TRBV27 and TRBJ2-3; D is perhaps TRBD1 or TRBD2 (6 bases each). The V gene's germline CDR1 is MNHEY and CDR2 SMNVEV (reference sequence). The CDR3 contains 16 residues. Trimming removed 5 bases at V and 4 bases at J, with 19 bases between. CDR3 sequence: CASSTLSGGGPDTQYF. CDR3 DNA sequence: TGTGCCAGCAGTACCCTAAGCGGAGGGGGGCCAGATACGCAGTATTTT.

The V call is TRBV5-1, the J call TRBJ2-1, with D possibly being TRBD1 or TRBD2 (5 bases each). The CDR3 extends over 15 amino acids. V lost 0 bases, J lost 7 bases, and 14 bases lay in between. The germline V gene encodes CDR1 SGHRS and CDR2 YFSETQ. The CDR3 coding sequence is TGCGCCAGCAGCTTGGGAGGGACGGTCGGTAATGAGCAGTTCTTC. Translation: CASSLGGTVGNEQFF.

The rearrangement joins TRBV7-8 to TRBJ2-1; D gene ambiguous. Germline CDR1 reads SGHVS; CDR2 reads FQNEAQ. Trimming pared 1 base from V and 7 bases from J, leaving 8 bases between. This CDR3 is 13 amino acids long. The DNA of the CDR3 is TGTGCCAGCAGCTTAGTCTGGCAGAATGAGCAGTTCTTC. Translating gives CASSLVWQNEQFF.

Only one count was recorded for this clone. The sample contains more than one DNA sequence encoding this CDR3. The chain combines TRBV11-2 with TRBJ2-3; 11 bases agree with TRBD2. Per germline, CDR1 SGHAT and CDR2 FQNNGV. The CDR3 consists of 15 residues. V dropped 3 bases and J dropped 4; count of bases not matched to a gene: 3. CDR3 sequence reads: CASSFTSGSPDTQYF. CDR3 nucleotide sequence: TGTGCCAGCAGCTTTACTAGCGGGAGTCCAGATACGCAGTATTTT.

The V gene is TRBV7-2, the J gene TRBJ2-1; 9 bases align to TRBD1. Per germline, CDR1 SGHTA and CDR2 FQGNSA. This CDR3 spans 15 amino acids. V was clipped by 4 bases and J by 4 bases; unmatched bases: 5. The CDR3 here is CASSSDRGKYNEQFF. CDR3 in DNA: TGTGCCAGCAGCTCGGACAGGGGAAAGTACAATGAGCAGTTCTTC.

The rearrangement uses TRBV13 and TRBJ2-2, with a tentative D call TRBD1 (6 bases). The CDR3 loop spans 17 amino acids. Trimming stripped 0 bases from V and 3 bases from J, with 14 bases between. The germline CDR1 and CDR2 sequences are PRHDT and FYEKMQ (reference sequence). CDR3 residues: CASSLGWSEGDTGELFF. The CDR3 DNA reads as TGTGCCAGCAGCTTAGGGTGGTCCGAGGGGGACACCGGGGAGCTGTTTTTT. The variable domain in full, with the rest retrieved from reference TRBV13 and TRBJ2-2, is AAGVIQSPRHLIKEKRETATLKCYPIPRHDTVYWYQQGPGQDPQFLISFYEKMQSDKGSIPDRFSAQQFSDYHSELNMSSLELGDSALYFCASSLGWSEGDTGELFFGEGSRLTVL.

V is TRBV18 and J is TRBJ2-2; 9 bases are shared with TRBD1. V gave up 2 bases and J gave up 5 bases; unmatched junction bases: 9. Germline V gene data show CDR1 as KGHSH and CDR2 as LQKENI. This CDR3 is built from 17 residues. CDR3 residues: CASSPETGGSRTGELFF. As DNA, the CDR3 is TGTGCCAGCTCACCAGAGACAGGGGGGTCAAGGACCGGGGAGCTGTTTTTT.

The CDR3 bases are TGTGCCAGCAGTTTACATACACCTACCTACGAGCAGTACTTC. Translating gives CASSLHTPTYEQYF. The V call is TRBV28, the J call TRBJ2-7; no clear D. V was trimmed by 2 bases and J by 2 bases, leaving 10 bases between them. The CDR3 covers 14 residues. CDR1 and CDR2 from the germline V gene are MDHEN and SYDVKM.

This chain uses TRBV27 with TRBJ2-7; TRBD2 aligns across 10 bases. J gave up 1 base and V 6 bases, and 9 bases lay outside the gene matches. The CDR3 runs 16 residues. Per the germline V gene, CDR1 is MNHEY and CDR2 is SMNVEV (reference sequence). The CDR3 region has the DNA TGTGCCAGCAGACCCCAACTAGCGGGAAAATCCTACGAGCAGTACTTC. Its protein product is CASRPQLAGKSYEQYF.

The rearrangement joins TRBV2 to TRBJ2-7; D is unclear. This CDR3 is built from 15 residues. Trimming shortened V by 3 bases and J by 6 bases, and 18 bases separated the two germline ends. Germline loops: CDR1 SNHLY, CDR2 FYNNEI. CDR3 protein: CASSDSRGLTPEQYF. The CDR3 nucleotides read TGTGCCAGCAGTGATTCGCGAGGCTTGACCCCCGAGCAGTACTTC.